This entry features one T cell receptor (beta chain) sequence. Its target is not known. These data are taken from a study of T cell responses to AZD1222 COVID-19 vaccine. General study findings and limits: Donors skewed white British and female; clonal diversity was possibly underestimated. It was only after the peak T cell response that any repertoires were sampled.

Germline loops: CDR1 SGHVS, CDR2 FNYEAQ. The CDR3 is 13 residues long. V lost 3 bases and J 6 bases, leaving 12 bases between the germline ends. Only in-frame clones appear in the TCRdb table, and some are missing; sequencing was by immunoSEQ multiplex PCR. The data show over 150,000 clones, about 90% seen once. The source was peripheral blood, collected on day 0 of MenACWY control vaccination. The clonotype originates from an adult in good health. This chain links TRBV7-6 with TRBJ2-7, with no clear D. CDR3 region: CASSFGHLGEQYF. Written as DNA, the CDR3 is TGTGCCAGCAGCTTCGGGCATCTCGGCGAGCAGTACTTC.